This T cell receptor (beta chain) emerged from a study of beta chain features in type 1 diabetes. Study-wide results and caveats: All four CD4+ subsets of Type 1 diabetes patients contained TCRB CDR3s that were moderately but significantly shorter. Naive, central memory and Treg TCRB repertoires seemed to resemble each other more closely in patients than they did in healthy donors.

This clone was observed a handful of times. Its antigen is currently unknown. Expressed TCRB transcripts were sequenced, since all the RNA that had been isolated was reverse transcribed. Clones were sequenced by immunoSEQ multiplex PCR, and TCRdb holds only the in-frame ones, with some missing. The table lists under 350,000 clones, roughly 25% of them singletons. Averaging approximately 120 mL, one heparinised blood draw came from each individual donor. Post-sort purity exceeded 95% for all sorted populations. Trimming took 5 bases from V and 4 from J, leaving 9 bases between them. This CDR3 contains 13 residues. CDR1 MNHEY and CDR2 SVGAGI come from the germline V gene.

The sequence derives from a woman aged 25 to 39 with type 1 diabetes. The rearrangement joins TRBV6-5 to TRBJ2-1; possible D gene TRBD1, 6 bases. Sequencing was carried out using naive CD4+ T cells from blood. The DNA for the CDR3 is TGTGCCAGCAGTAGACAGGAATACAATGAGCAGTTCTTC. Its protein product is CASSRQEYNEQFF.